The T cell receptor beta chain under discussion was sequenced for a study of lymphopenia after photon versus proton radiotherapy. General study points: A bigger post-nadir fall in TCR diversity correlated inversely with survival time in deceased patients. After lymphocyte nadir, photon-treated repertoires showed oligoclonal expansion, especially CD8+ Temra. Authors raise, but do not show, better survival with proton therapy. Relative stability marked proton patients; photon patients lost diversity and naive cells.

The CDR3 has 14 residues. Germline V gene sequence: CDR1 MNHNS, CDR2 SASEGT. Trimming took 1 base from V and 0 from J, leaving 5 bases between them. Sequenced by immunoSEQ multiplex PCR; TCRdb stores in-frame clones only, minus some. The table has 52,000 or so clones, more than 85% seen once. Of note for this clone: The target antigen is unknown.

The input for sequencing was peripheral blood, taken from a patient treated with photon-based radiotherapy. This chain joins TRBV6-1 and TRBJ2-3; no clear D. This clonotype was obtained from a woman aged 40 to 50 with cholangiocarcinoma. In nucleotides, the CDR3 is TGTGCCAGCAGTGAAGGGGGAAGCACAGATACGCAGTATTTT. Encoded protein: CASSEGGSTDTQYF.